This TCR beta chain is from a study of blood T cell repertoires in COVID-19. Overall study context: Spain, Italy and the United States supplied samples that represented acute and convalescent COVID-19. T cells, B-cell-depleted T cells, or PBMCs provided the cDNA or gDNA that served as material.

Using immunoSEQ multiplex PCR, the repertoire was profiled, and TCRdb retains in-frame clones only, with some absent. The sample consists of tens of thousands of clones, around 80% of them appearing once. Germline loops: CDR1 MDHEN, CDR2 SYDVKM. This CDR3 is 15 amino acids long. With 6 bases clipped from V and 4 bases from J, the junction kept 10 bases outside the gene matches. Material: peripheral blood. The sequence was collected from a human donor in a cohort sampled during active COVID-19. This sequence joins TRBV28 and TRBJ2-5, with 8 positions matching TRBD1. The CDR3 sequence is CASSRTGTGGETQYF. The CDR3 DNA reads TGTGCCAGCAGCAGGACCGGGACAGGAGGAGAGACCCAGTACTTC.